This TCR beta chain was identified in a study of early T cells in non-severe SARS-CoV-2 infection. Attached unique molecular identifiers marked individual cDNA molecules. TCRdb used MiXCR to reprocess the 5' RACE reads, holding one entry per CDR3 protein. The sample contains more than 20,000 distinct CDR3 sequences, about 4% of which appear only once. The V end lost 3 bases, the J end lost 3 bases, and 8 bases lay between the germline ends. This CDR3 comprises 13 residues. A few counts support this clonotype. The receptor was isolated from an adult who was a healthcare worker with PCR-confirmed SARS-CoV-2 infection or an uninfected control (not recorded which). The J gene is TRBJ2-5, the V gene TRBV12-3 or TRBV12-4; TRBD2 might be the D (5 bases). Material: whole blood. CDR3 protein: CASSLWGEETQYF. CDR3 sequence (DNA): TGTGCCAGCAGTTTGTGGGGAGAAGAGACCCAGTACTTC.